Listed below are T cell receptor beta chains from one sample, sequenced in a study of early T cells in non-severe SARS-CoV-2 infection. MiXCR, run by TCRdb on the 5' RACE reads, gives a single entry per CDR3 protein. The data hold fewer than 40,000 distinct CDR3 sequences, with around 7% observed a single time. Material: whole blood. These TCRs come from an adult who was a healthcare worker with PCR-confirmed SARS-CoV-2 infection or an uninfected control (not recorded which). The CDR3 runs from the conserved cysteine through the conserved F or W. D genes are given only for firm matches. Clone size appears in some rows only: once, few, many, or a class for an expanded clone.

J gene,clone size,D gene,V gene,CDR3 DNA,CDR3 protein
TRBJ2-5,many,TRBD1,TRBV12-3/TRBV12-4,TGTGCCAGCAGTTTAAGGACAGGGGCAGAGACCCAGTACTTC,CASSLRTGAETQYF
TRBJ2-5,NA,NA,TRBV6-5,TGTGCCAGCAGGTTGACATTGATCCAAGAGACCCAGTACTTC,CASRLTLIQETQYF
TRBJ1-6,NA,NA,TRBV6-5,TGTGCCAGCACTCCCAGGGCAGGCAATTCACCCCTCCACTTT,CASTPRAGNSPLHF
TRBJ1-1,many,NA,TRBV12-3/TRBV12-4,TGTGCCAGTACCTCCGCGGCTGAAGCTTTCTTT,CASTSAAEAFF
TRBJ2-1,NA,NA,TRBV24-1,TGTGCCACCAGTGATTTGCCAGGTATACGCGGAAACTCCTACAATGAGCAGTTCTTC,CATSDLPGIRGNSYNEQFF
TRBJ1-2,many,TRBD1,TRBV19,TGTGCCAGTAGAAGGGACAGGGGATCGAATGGCTACACCTTC,CASRRDRGSNGYTF
TRBJ1-3,NA,NA,TRBV12-3/TRBV12-4,TGTGCCAGCAGTGTGTTTGGGGGAAGAGGAAACACCATATATTTT,CASSVFGGRGNTIYF
TRBJ2-3,many,TRBD2,TRBV5-1,TGCGCCAGCAGCTTGAGCGGGAGAACAGATACGCAGTATTTT,CASSLSGRTDTQYF
TRBJ2-1,many,TRBD2,TRBV7-9,TGTGCCAGCAGCTCACAAGCACTAGCGGGAGGTGGAGAGCAGTTCTTC,CASSSQALAGGGEQFF
TRBJ1-2,many,TRBD1,TRBV20-1,TGCAGTGCTAGTCCTCCGGGACAGAATTACTATGGCTACACCTTC,CSASPPGQNYYGYTF
TRBJ2-5,many,TRBD2,TRBV7-9,TGTGCCAGCAGCCCCATCCGGACTAGCCACAGGGCCCAGTACTTC,CASSPIRTSHRAQYF
TRBJ1-1,many,NA,TRBV29-1,TGCAGCGTGTCTCGGAACACTGAAGCTTTCTTT,CSVSRNTEAFF
TRBJ2-7,many,TRBD2,TRBV18,TGTGCCAGCTCACCCGGACTAGCGGGATCTGAGCAGTACTTC,CASSPGLAGSEQYF
TRBJ2-1,many,TRBD2,TRBV5-1,TGCGCCAGCAGCTTGGCGTTAGCGGGATTAAATGAGCAGTTCTTC,CASSLALAGLNEQFF
TRBJ2-3,many,TRBD2,TRBV27,TGTGCCAGCAGCCGACTAGCGGTGGTAACAGATACGCAGTATTTT,CASSRLAVVTDTQYF
TRBJ1-3,few,TRBD1,TRBV15,TGTGCCACCAGCAGGCAGGGGGCATCTGGAAACACCATATATTTT,CATSRQGASGNTIYF
TRBJ2-5,many,TRBD2,TRBV29-1,TGCAGCGTAGGTAGACTAGCGGGAAAGGAGACCCAGTACTTC,CSVGRLAGKETQYF
TRBJ2-7,NA,TRBD1,TRBV7-6,TGTGCCAGCAGCCCTCGACAGGGGTCCGGGGACTACGAGCAGTACTTC,CASSPRQGSGDYEQYF